The 11 T cell receptor beta chains given below trace back to one sample, sequenced in a study of cytomegalovirus exposure and HLA in healthy donors. PCR was performed using 60 Vbeta and 13 Jbeta primers. Clones were sequenced by immunoSEQ multiplex PCR, and TCRdb holds only the in-frame ones, with some missing. Of 150,000 or so clones listed, roughly 80% are singletons. Material: PBMCs. The receptor source for this set is a man aged 45-65 years in good health and CMV-seropositive.

The chain combines TRBV6-5 with TRBJ2-7; the match to TRBD1 covers 10 bases. Germline CDR1 MNHEY, CDR2 SVGAGI. This CDR3 comprises 14 residues. V lost 2 bases to trimming and J lost 3 bases; unmatched junction nucleotides: 1. The CDR3 DNA reads TGTGCCAGCAGTTACCGGGACAGGGGCTACGAGCAGTACTTC. Its protein is CASSYRDRGYEQYF.

The chain couples TRBV7-2 to TRBJ2-4, with unresolved D. Germline V lookup: CDR1 SGHTA, CDR2 FQGNSA. The CDR3 consists of 13 residues. V was pared by 7 bases and J by 6 bases, with 13 bases between. CDR3 loop: CASTPQPRNIQYF. Here the CDR3 DNA reads TGTGCCAGCACCCCCCAACCGAGAAACATTCAGTACTTC.

The J gene is TRBJ2-7, the V gene TRBV5-5; 7 positions match TRBD1. Per the germline V gene, CDR1 is SGHKS and CDR2 is YYEKEE (reference sequence). This CDR3 spans 15 amino acids. Trimming removed 5 bases from V and 2 bases from J; junction bases left unmatched: 10. In nucleotides, the CDR3 is TGTGCCAGCAGTCTTGAACAGGGGCGGCCCTACGAGCAGTACTTC. This encodes CASSLEQGRPYEQYF.

Concerning this clone: An end of the junction differs from the germline gene, which may be a read error. Other DNA sequences of this sample code for an identical CDR3. This chain connects TRBV5-1 to TRBJ1-4; tentatively, D is TRBD1 (5 bases). Germline V lookup: CDR1 SGHRS, CDR2 YFSETQ. The CDR3 consists of 17 residues. The CDR3 DNA follows: TGCGCCAGTAGCTTGGGGCCCCCAGGAACAACCAATGAAAAACTGTTTTTT. Protein sequence: CASSLGPPGTTNEKLFF.

A few counts support this clone. The CDR3 DNA sequence: TGTGCCAGCAGCGGTAGACTAGACCAGAGCACAGATACGCAGTATTTT. Its translation is CASSGRLDQSTDTQYF. V gene TRBV11-2 combines with J gene TRBJ2-3, with D maybe TRBD2 (6 bases). CDR3 length equals 16 residues. V was cut by 5 bases and J by 0 bases, with 15 bases left in between. Germline loops: CDR1 SGHAT, CDR2 FQNNGV.

The DNA of the CDR3 is TGTGCCAGCACCCGGACAGGGGTCTATGAGCAGTTCTTC. Translating gives CASTRTGVYEQFF. The chain links TRBV6-5 to TRBJ2-1, with 9 bases fitting TRBD1. Germline CDR1 MNHEY, CDR2 SVGAGI. The CDR3 loop spans 13 amino acids. The V gene end was trimmed by 7 bases and the J gene end by 8 bases; junction bases not matched to a gene: 6.

This sequence joins TRBV4-2 and TRBJ1-2; possible D gene TRBD1, 6 bases. V lost 0 bases to trimming and J lost 4 bases, with 18 bases between them. Germline V gene lookup returns CDR1 LGHNA and CDR2 YNFKEQ. The CDR3 has 17 residues. The CDR3 DNA reads as TGTGCCAGCAGCCAAGAGGGGGGGGCATTCGGAGCCTATGGCTACACCTTC. It encodes CASSQEGGAFGAYGYTF.

As for this clone: The sample carries other DNA sequences with the same CDR3. The V call is TRBV4-1, the J call TRBJ2-3, with 7 nucleotides matching TRBD2. The CDR3 length is 16 residues. CDR1 is MGHRA and CDR2 is YSYEKL in the germline V gene. V lost 1 base to trimming and J lost 1 base; unmatched junction nucleotides: 5. The CDR3 DNA reads TGCGCCAGCAGCCAAGGATGGGGGGGTGGCACAGATACGCAGTATTTT. Translated, it gives CASSQGWGGGTDTQYF.

This clone showed up just a few times. The chain joins TRBV9 to TRBJ1-4; no clear D. V shed 2 bases and J shed 5 bases, with 19 bases lying between them. From germline, CDR1 is SGDLS and CDR2 YYNGEE. The CDR3 has 17 amino acids. Written as DNA, the CDR3 is TGTGCCAGCAGCGTCGACGGCGGGCCACGTAAAAATGAAAAACTGTTTTTT. The encoded protein is CASSVDGGPRKNEKLFF. Variable domain in full (rest from reference TRBV9 and TRBJ1-4): DSGVTQTPKHLITATGQRVTLRCSPRSGDLSVYWYQQSLDQGLQFLIQYYNGEERAKGNILERFSAQQFPDLHSELNLSSLELGDSALYFCASSVDGGPRKNEKLFFGSGTQLSVL.

The chain carries TRBV19 and TRBJ2-7; 9 bases match TRBD1. CDR1 and CDR2 (germline): LNHDA, SQIVND (reference sequence). V dropped 5 bases and J dropped 5; count of bases not matched to a gene: 7. The CDR3 extends over 14 amino acids. For the CDR3, the DNA is TGTGCCAGTAGTCGCCGGGACAGGGTACACGAGCAGTACTTC. It codes for CASSRRDRVHEQYF.

The CDR3 DNA follows: TGTGCCAGCAGTCGTGGGGGGGAAGAGACCCAGTACTTC. Amino acid sequence: CASSRGGEETQYF. The rearrangement uses TRBV7-9 and TRBJ2-5, with 7 bases lining up with TRBD2. V shed 6 bases, J shed 3 bases, and the junction held 4 bases outside the gene matches. The length of the CDR3 is 13 residues. CDR1 is SEHNR and CDR2 is FQNEAQ in the germline V gene (reference sequence).